This section outlines one T cell receptor (beta chain) sequence together with its context. This clonotype was picked up a small number of times. There is no known antigen for this receptor. The input lacks base qualities; no much larger clone sits a single base away. PBMCs were isolated by Ficoll-Paque density gradient centrifugation. The data were obtained in a study of T-cell memory formation after mild COVID-19 (dated by TCRdb to about 2021). General notes on the study: TCR sequence clusters from the two donors were largely donor specific. In two donors, T-cell clones that expanded and contracted after mild COVID-19 were followed by sequencing TCRalpha and TCRbeta repertoires longitudinally. The cohort was made up of two young adult volunteers, one female and one male, who were previously healthy.

General findings and caveats noted by the study authors: Only a couple of mild cases were covered by the study, and larger cohorts that include severe cases with pre-infection samples were considered necessary. Clones contracting from day 15 to 85 had balanced CD4/CD8 phenotypes, while a second wave expanding from day 15 to 37 was biased towards CD4+. SARS-CoV-2 specificity was not confirmed for the second-wave clones peaking on day 37. Contracting CD4+ clones turned up mainly in the CM and EM memory subsets, whereas EMRA was where CD8+ clones were enriched. Some responding clones were found in pre-infection memory, which suggests that pre-existing cross-reactive memory T cells took part in the SARS-CoV-2 response.

Taken from the germline V gene, the CDR1 and CDR2 loops are MNHNS and SASEGT. The cysteine opens and the phenylalanine closes a CDR3 of 18 amino acids. Only the CDR3 DNA is retained, 54 bases long and in frame from the first base. Deletion took 4 bases off V and 0 bases off J, with a span of 16 bases between the germline ends. Sequencing was performed on an Illumina NovaSeq 6000. TCRalpha and TCRbeta cDNA libraries were constructed by 5'RACE with constant-segment primers, with sample barcodes and unique molecular identifiers being introduced. RNA was extracted from every sample with Trizol reagent. Library amplification was performed in two PCR steps, and a second sample barcode and Illumina TruSeq adapters were introduced in the second step. The libraries were sequenced on an Illumina NovaSeq using 2 x 150 bp paired-end reads. In the source study's methods: Reads were demultiplexed and collapsed into UMI-guided consensus sequences with migec v1.2.7. Using mixcr v2.1.11, UMI consensuses were aligned to TRA and TRB V and J templates and then assembled into clonotypes. Clonotypes were classified as expanded or contracted when called significant by both edgeR and NoisET, with noise models trained on biological replicates. edgeR calls used a false discovery rate-adjusted p below 0.01 and a log2 fold-change threshold of 1. PCA with hierarchical clustering of max-normalized trajectories of the 1000 most abundant clonotypes was used as exploratory dynamics analysis. Separately sequenced CD4+ and CD8+ repertoires were used to assign a CD4 or CD8 phenotype to each responding clone. The public sequencing data were trimmed at Q25 with fastp and processed into clonotypes with MiXCR by TCRdb, which kept only in-frame beta chains. Entries that share a CDR3 protein sequence are merged under the most common genes and DNA. The V and J calls come from TCRdb's annotation, not from the publication. The sample profile shows roughly 380,000 distinct CDR3 sequences; around 27% of them were found once. The ten largest clones add up to 13% of the sample.

This chain is built from TRBV6-1 and TRBJ2-6; TRBD1 is possibly the D segment (6 matching bases). The TCR comes from an adult woman who had mild COVID-19 (a few samples of this study predate the infection). The sample titles of this study are shuffled in the database, so cell type and time point are left out; the donor was told from shared clones. Sequenced material: PBMCs or a T cell subset sorted from them (not recorded which). The bases are TGTGCCAGCAGTGTAACCCAGGGGCTACTCTCTGGGGCCAACGTCCTGACTTTC. Its translation reads: CASSVTQGLLSGANVLTF.